The clone carrying this TCR beta chain was recorded many times. Using its own MiXCR run on the reads, TCRdb lists one record per CDR3 protein. Of 630,000 or so distinct CDR3 sequences detected, more than 20% appear once; the ten largest clones hold roughly 8%. The record originates from a study of T cell repertoires in cytomegalovirus infection. The CDR3 is 16 amino acids. The junction had 7 bases not matched to a gene; V was cut back by 0 bases and J by 9 bases. Germline V gives CDR1 LGHDT, CDR2 YNNKEL (reference sequence). The chain recombines TRBV3-1 with TRBJ2-1; 11 bases align to TRBD2. This sequence was found in a human donor in good health (CMV status not recorded). Some clones in this sample may be carry-over from other donors' samples. The material sequenced was CD8+ T cells from PBMCs. The CDR3 DNA reads TGTGCCAGCAGCCAAGATCGTAGCGGGGGGGCTCGTGAGCAGTTCTTC. As protein: CASSQDRSGGAREQFF.